Following are 25 T cell receptor beta chains from one sample sequenced in a study of response to subunit inactivated influenza vaccine. From the RT-PCR reads, TCRdb called clonotypes with MiXCR, one entry per CDR3 protein. The data contain roughly 630,000 distinct CDR3 sequences, 14% of them seen just once; the ten biggest clones take up 6.5% to 8%. This specimen consisted of PBMCs from blood, obtained around 14 days before vaccination. These receptors were collected from a man in his forties or fifties who received an inactivated influenza vaccine.

This clonotype was seen more than once but under ten times. The chain couples TRBV20-1 to TRBJ2-7, with TRBD2 matching over 7 bases. Germline CDR1 and CDR2: DFQATT and SNEGSKA (reference sequence). The V gene end was trimmed by 6 bases and the J gene end by 4 bases; junction bases not matched to a gene: 15. The CDR3 has 15 amino acids. The CDR3 DNA sequence: TGCAGTGCCTCCCCTGGACTAGTCAAGGGGTACGAGCAGTACTTC. This codes for CSASPGLVKGYEQYF.

This clonotype has only a few counts. The DNA for the CDR3 is TGTGCCAGCAGCCCCACGGACTGGAATCACGAGCAGTACTTC. Translating gives CASSPTDWNHEQYF. The genes are TRBV4-2 and TRBJ2-7; tentative D call: TRBD2 (5 bases). CDR3 size: 14 residues. Germline V gene data show CDR1 as LGHNA and CDR2 as YNFKEQ. V lost 4 bases and J lost 5, with 15 bases in between.

In this sample, this clonotype turned up a few times. The V call is TRBV20-1, the J call TRBJ1-1; possible D gene TRBD1, 5 bases. From germline, CDR1 is DFQATT and CDR2 SNEGSKA (reference sequence). V was shortened by 3 bases and J by 1 base, with 12 bases between the two germline ends. The CDR3 has 14 residues. CDR3 sequence: CSARWGGKNTEAFF. CDR3 DNA sequence: TGCAGTGCTAGGTGGGGGGGAAAGAACACTGAAGCTTTCTTT.

This clonotype occurred a few times. The chain couples TRBV5-4 to TRBJ2-1, with D possibly TRBD2 on 6 matching bases. The CDR3 loop spans 13 amino acids. Trimming stripped 4 bases from V and 9 bases from J, with 14 bases between. CDR1 and CDR2 (germline): SGHNT, YYREEE (reference sequence). The CDR3 loop reads CASSLQTSGEQFF. The CDR3 DNA sequence: TGTGCCAGCAGCCTCCAGACTAGTGGTGAGCAGTTCTTC.

The chain links TRBV15 to TRBJ2-3; TRBD2 aligns across 10 bases. Per germline, CDR1 LNHNV and CDR2 YYDKDF (reference sequence). With V trimmed by 5 bases and J by 5 bases, 10 bases remained unmatched. The CDR3 extends over 16 amino acids. The CDR3 is CATSGDSGGPQDTQYF. The CDR3 DNA is TGTGCCACCAGCGGTGATAGCGGGGGGCCCCAAGATACGCAGTATTTT.

J is TRBJ2-1 and V is TRBV7-9; D is undetermined. Trimming shortened V by 7 bases and J by 1 base, and 11 bases separated the two germline ends. The length of the CDR3 is 14 residues. CDR1 is SEHNR, CDR2 FQNEAQ, per germline (reference sequence). CDR3 sequence reads: CASTRPGSYNEQFF. DNA of the CDR3: TGTGCCAGCACCCGTCCAGGTTCCTACAATGAGCAGTTCTTC.

The CDR3 region has the DNA TGTGCCAGCAGCCGATTCCTCACAGATACGCAGTATTTT. It specifies CASSRFLTDTQYF. The chain couples TRBV9 to TRBJ2-3, with D hard to call. CDR1 SGDLS and CDR2 YYNGEE come from the germline V gene. The V gene lost 4 bases and the J gene lost 2 bases, with 8 bases spanning the gap. The CDR3 runs 13 residues.

The chain combines TRBV5-4 with TRBJ1-2, with a weak D call TRBD1 (5 bases). V lost 0 bases and J lost 4, with 10 bases in between. The CDR3 has 14 amino acids. The germline gives CDR1 SGHNT, CDR2 YYREEE (reference sequence). Here the CDR3 DNA reads TGTGCCAGCAGCTTGGGAGGGGCCCTCTATGGCTACACCTTC. It codes for CASSLGGALYGYTF.

The V and J genes are TRBV5-4 and TRBJ2-1, with D tentatively TRBD2 (5 bases). V dropped 2 bases and J dropped 0 bases, with 9 bases sitting between them. The CDR3 spans 15 residues. The germline CDR1 and CDR2 sequences are SGHNT and YYREEE (reference sequence). The CDR3 sequence is CASSFYTSSYNEQFF. CDR3 DNA: TGTGCCAGCAGCTTTTATACTAGCTCCTACAATGAGCAGTTCTTC.

This clonotype was recorded at least ten times. V is TRBV28 and J is TRBJ2-5; tentatively, D is TRBD1 or TRBD2 (6 bases each). This CDR3 region has 16 residues. Trimming removed 2 bases from V and 5 bases from J, with 18 bases in between. The germline gives CDR1 MDHEN, CDR2 SYDVKM. The CDR3 here is CASSLGTGARAETQYF. In nucleotides, the CDR3 is TGTGCCAGCAGTTTAGGGACGGGGGCGCGGGCGGAGACCCAGTACTTC.

In this sample, this clonotype turned up a few times. The rearrangement uses TRBV28 and TRBJ2-7; D is ambiguous. Germline CDR1 reads MDHEN; CDR2 reads SYDVKM. The V gene lost 6 bases and the J gene lost 5 bases, with 11 bases spanning the gap. The CDR3 runs 12 residues. CDR3: CASSRRIHEQYF. CDR3 DNA sequence: TGTGCCAGCAGCCGACGGATCCACGAGCAGTACTTC.

This clonotype appeared a few times. The chain employs TRBV6-5 and TRBJ2-1, with TRBD2 matching over 8 bases. The CDR3 contains 16 residues. The germline CDR1 and CDR2 sequences are MNHEY and SVGAGI. J gave up 4 bases and V 0 bases, and 5 bases lay outside the gene matches. The CDR3 protein is CASSYSTGRGYNEQFF. Here the CDR3 DNA reads TGTGCCAGCAGTTACTCGACCGGGAGGGGGTACAATGAGCAGTTCTTC.

This chain connects TRBV7-9 to TRBJ2-5; D uncertain. Germline loops: CDR1 SEHNR, CDR2 FQNEAQ (reference sequence). The CDR3 is 14 amino acids. Trimming took off 9 bases at V and 5 bases at J, with 19 bases between the two ends. The CDR3 DNA reads TGTGCCAGTCAGAGGCCCAGTGGGTGGGAGACCCAGTACTTC. As protein: CASQRPSGWETQYF.

The V and J genes are TRBV6-2 or TRBV6-3 and TRBJ2-1; no firm D call. CDR3 length: 13 residues. The V end lost 5 bases, the J end lost 7 bases, and 12 bases lay between the germline ends. Germline V gene lookup returns CDR1 MNHEY and CDR2 SVGEGT. CDR3: CASSALSWNEQFF. CDR3 nucleotides: TGTGCCAGCAGTGCCCTTAGCTGGAATGAGCAGTTCTTC.

This chain links TRBV20-1 with TRBJ2-5, with D perhaps matching TRBD2 (6 bases). The CDR3 consists of 15 residues. Germline values: CDR1 DFQATT, CDR2 SNEGSKA (reference sequence). Trimming removed 3 bases from V and 1 base from J, with 15 bases in between. The CDR3 sequence: CSARPVADPQETQYF. The DNA for the CDR3 is TGCAGTGCTAGGCCGGTAGCGGATCCCCAAGAGACCCAGTACTTC.

This clonotype was found a few times. The V and J genes are TRBV3-1 and TRBJ2-7; D is possibly TRBD1 or TRBD2 (6 bases each). The CDR3 totals 15 residues. V was clipped by 1 base and J by 2 bases, with 12 bases between them. CDR1 is LGHDT, CDR2 YNNKEL, per germline (reference sequence). CDR3 amino acids: CASSQVMEGAYEQYF. CDR3 bases: TGTGCCAGCAGCCAAGTGATGGAGGGGGCCTACGAGCAGTACTTC.

This clonotype has a count of ten or more. The chain has TRBV20-1 and TRBJ1-2; D perhaps matches TRBD1 (6 bases). Germline loops: CDR1 DFQATT, CDR2 SNEGSKA (reference sequence). V was pared by 3 bases and J by 6 bases, with 11 bases between. The CDR3 spans 12 residues. CDR3 sequence: CSARPQGHGYTF. DNA for the CDR3: TGCAGTGCTAGGCCACAGGGACATGGCTACACCTTC.

This clonotype turned up a few times. The rearrangement uses TRBV7-9 and TRBJ1-6; 8 bases fit TRBD1. V shed 6 bases, J shed 6 bases, and the junction held 4 bases outside the gene matches. The CDR3 is made up of 14 amino acids. Germline V CDR1 and CDR2: SEHNR, FQNEAQ (reference sequence). The DNA for the CDR3 is TGTGCCAGCAGTCAGACAGGGGTTAATTCACCCCTCCACTTT. Translated: CASSQTGVNSPLHF.

This sequence joins TRBV4-3 and TRBJ2-2; a weak D match, TRBD1 (6 bases). Trimming stripped 3 bases from V and 5 bases from J, with 16 bases between. CDR1 LGHNA and CDR2 YSLEER come from the germline V gene. The CDR3 covers 16 residues. CDR3 region: CASSQEPRGETGELFF. The CDR3 nucleotides are TGCGCCAGCAGCCAGGAACCCAGGGGCGAGACCGGGGAGCTGTTTTTT.

This clonotype was detected only a few times. The chain has TRBV12-3 or TRBV12-4 and TRBJ2-3; 11 positions match TRBD1. Losses at the gene ends were 5 bases for V and 4 bases for J; bases not matched to a gene: 5. The CDR3 is made up of 15 amino acids. The chain's CDR3 is CASSPPGQGADTQYF. For the CDR3, the DNA is TGTGCCAGCAGTCCGCCGGGACAGGGGGCAGATACGCAGTATTTT.

J is TRBJ2-2 and V is TRBV7-2, with TRBD2 as a possible D gene (5 bases). The CDR3 has 15 residues. V shed 5 bases and J shed 6 bases, with 16 bases lying between them. Germline V gene data show CDR1 as SGHTA and CDR2 as FQGNSA. CDR3 sequence (DNA): TGTGCCAGCAGCGTCGGACTTAGTCTGTCCGGGGAGCTGTTTTTT. It specifies CASSVGLSLSGELFF.

The chain carries TRBV5-6 and TRBJ2-5; no definite D call. Trimming shortened V by 2 bases and J by 5 bases, and 13 bases separated the two germline ends. Germline assignment: CDR1 SGHDT and CDR2 YYEEEE. The CDR3 contains 14 residues. CDR3 nucleotide sequence: TGTGCCAGCAGCTTATGGCTAGTCGGCGAGACCCAGTACTTC. This gives the protein CASSLWLVGETQYF.

This sequence joins TRBV7-2 and TRBJ2-4; D tentatively reads TRBD1 or TRBD2 (6 bases each). The CDR3 extends over 14 amino acids. Germline CDR1 is SGHTA and CDR2 is FQGNSA. Trimming took off 5 bases at V and 7 bases at J, with 15 bases between the two ends. Here the CDR3 DNA reads TGTGCCAGCAGCCCGCGGGGACATGGGAACATTCAGTACTTC. Its protein product is CASSPRGHGNIQYF.

The V call is TRBV19, the J call TRBJ1-5; D remains unclear. Germline-derived CDR1 and CDR2 are LNHDA and SQIVND (reference sequence). Trimming pared 3 bases from V and 4 bases from J, leaving 16 bases between. The CDR3 extends over 16 amino acids. The CDR3: CASSIVPGHLNQPQHF. The CDR3, as DNA: TGTGCCAGTAGTATCGTCCCGGGTCACTTGAATCAGCCCCAGCATTTT. Filled out from reference TRBV19 and TRBJ1-5, the complete variable domain reads DGGITQSPKYLFRKEGQNVTLSCEQNLNHDAMYWYRQDPGQGLRLIYYSQIVNDFQKGDIAEGYSVSREKKESFPLTVTSAQKNPTAFYLCASSIVPGHLNQPQHFGDGTRLSIL.

This chain links TRBV18 with TRBJ1-5; 7 bases map to TRBD1. V shed 2 bases and J 11 bases; nucleotides not matched to a gene: 6. Germline lookup yields CDR1 KGHSH and CDR2 LQKENI. The CDR3 extends over 13 amino acids. CDR3 loop: CASSPGPQGAQHF. CDR3 DNA: TGTGCCAGCTCACCAGGTCCTCAGGGGGCCCAGCATTTT. Together with reference TRBV18 and TRBJ1-5, the CDR3 gives the full variable domain: NAGVMQNPRHLVRRRGQEARLRCSPMKGHSHVYWYRQLPEEGLKFMVYLQKENIIDESGMPKERFSAEFPKEGPSILRIQQVVRGDSAAYFCASSPGPQGAQHFGDGTRLSIL.